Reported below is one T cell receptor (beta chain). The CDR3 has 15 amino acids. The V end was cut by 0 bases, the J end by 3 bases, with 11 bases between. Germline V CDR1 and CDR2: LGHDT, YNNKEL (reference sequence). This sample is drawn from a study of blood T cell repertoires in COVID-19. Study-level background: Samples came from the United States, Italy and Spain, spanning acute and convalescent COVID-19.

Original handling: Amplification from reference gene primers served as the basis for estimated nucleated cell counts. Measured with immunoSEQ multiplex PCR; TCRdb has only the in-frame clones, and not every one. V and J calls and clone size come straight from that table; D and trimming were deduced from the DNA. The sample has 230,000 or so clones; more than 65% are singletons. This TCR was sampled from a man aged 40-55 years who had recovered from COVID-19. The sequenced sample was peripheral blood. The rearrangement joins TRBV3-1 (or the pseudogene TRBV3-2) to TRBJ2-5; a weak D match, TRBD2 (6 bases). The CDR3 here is CASSQDGLAKETQYF. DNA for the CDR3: TGTGCCAGCAGCCAAGATGGCCTAGCGAAAGAGACCCAGTACTTC.